Below are 2 T cell receptor beta chains sequenced from a single sample in a study of blood T cell repertoires in COVID-19. Clones were sequenced by immunoSEQ multiplex PCR, and TCRdb holds only the in-frame ones, with some missing. The top ten hold 15% to 20% of the sample, which has under 250,000 clones, roughly 84% seen once. Sequencing input: peripheral blood. Source of these receptors: a man aged 45-60 years with COVID-19, enrolled during active disease.

This chain connects TRBV7-9 to TRBJ2-1; perhaps TRBD1 as D (7 bases). The germline V gene encodes CDR1 SEHNR and CDR2 FQNEAQ (reference sequence). The V gene lost 1 base and the J gene lost 5 bases, with 15 bases spanning the gap. The CDR3 has 16 amino acids. CDR3 coding DNA: TGTGCCAGCAGCTTAGGTTTACAGGGGAGGCACAATGAGCAGTTCTTC. Translation: CASSLGLQGRHNEQFF.

V and J are TRBV5-1 and TRBJ2-3, with 10 positions matching TRBD2. Per germline, CDR1 SGHRS and CDR2 YFSETQ. With V trimmed by 5 bases and J by 0 bases, 0 bases remained unmatched. This CDR3 is built from 14 residues. CDR3 in DNA: TGCGCCAGCAGACTAGCGGGGAGCACAGATACGCAGTATTTT. This encodes CASRLAGSTDTQYF.